This T cell receptor (beta chain) was obtained from a study of radiation and T cells in renal cell carcinoma. V gave up 4 bases and J gave up 1 base, with 7 bases separating them. Germline CDR1 and CDR2: MGHRA and YSYEKL. This CDR3 is 13 amino acids long. Time point specified: baseline pretreatment blood. The treatment here: 15 Gy SBRT to primary tumor, nephrectomy 4 weeks later. Serial blood draws occurred at baseline and 2 and 4 weeks post-SBRT. Produced via immunoSEQ multiplex PCR; TCRdb's table is partial and in-frame only. The sample records 94,000 or so clones, about 79% being singletons. This TCR was sampled from a man aged 55-75 years with renal cell carcinoma. The material was blood, obtained from a patient whose treatment included radiotherapy and nephrectomy. This sequence joins TRBV4-1 and TRBJ1-1; D is undetermined. CDR3 nucleotides: TGCGCCAGCAGCCTCCGGTCGAACACTGAAGCTTTCTTT. Translating gives CASSLRSNTEAFF.